Listed below are T cell receptor beta chains from one sample, sequenced in a study of early T cells in non-severe SARS-CoV-2 infection. Each CDR3 protein is one row after TCRdb ran MiXCR on the 5' RACE reads. Here the sample spans about 80,000 distinct CDR3 sequences, about 11% being singletons. Specimen: whole blood. The source of these receptors is an adult who was a healthcare worker with PCR-confirmed SARS-CoV-2 infection or an uninfected control (not recorded which). CDR3s include the opening cysteine and the closing phenylalanine or tryptophan. A D gene is named only where the DNA matches it firmly. Clone size is given for some rows only: seen once, a few or many times, or a class if the clone is expanded.

j_call,clone_size,v_call,d_call,cdr3_aa,cdr3_nt
TRBJ1-5,many,TRBV29-1,-,CSVGGMDNQPQHF,TGCAGCGTTGGGGGCATGGATAATCAGCCCCAGCATTTT
TRBJ2-3,-,TRBV20-1,-,CSALKGGRTDTQYF,TGCAGTGCCTTAAAAGGGGGACGCACAGATACGCAGTATTTT
TRBJ1-6,-,TRBV2,-,CASTEGGGIDSPLHF,TGTGCCAGCACCGAAGGGGGGGGGATAGATTCACCCCTCCACTTT
TRBJ2-3,many,TRBV5-1,TRBD2,CASSSPSGNTDTQYF,TGCGCCAGCAGCTCTCCTAGCGGGAACACAGATACGCAGTATTTT
TRBJ1-1,few,TRBV4-1,-,CASSQAYRLGNTEAFF,TGCGCCAGCAGCCAGGCTTACAGGTTGGGGAACACTGAAGCTTTCTTT
TRBJ1-3,many,TRBV7-8,-,CASSSGFRNTIYF,TGTGCCAGCAGCTCGGGATTCAGAAACACCATATATTTT
TRBJ2-7,-,TRBV5-4,-,CASSLAGGIYEQYF,TGTGCCAGCAGCTTGGCTGGGGGGATCTACGAGCAGTACTTC
TRBJ2-2,few,TRBV18,TRBD1,CASSPGQAITGELFF,TGTGCCAGCTCACCGGGACAGGCAATCACCGGGGAGCTGTTTTTT
TRBJ1-6,many,TRBV6-1,-,CASSSDISQHMSYNSPLHF,TGTGCCAGCAGCTCGGACATAAGCCAGCATATGTCCTATAATTCACCCCTCCACTTT
TRBJ2-7,many,TRBV18,-,CASSRPRTPGLNEQYF,TGTGCCAGCTCACGACCACGGACCCCGGGATTAAACGAGCAGTACTTC
TRBJ2-2,many,TRBV14,-,CASSHTRGTGELFF,TGTGCCAGCAGCCATACTAGAGGGACCGGGGAGCTGTTTTTT
TRBJ2-1,few,TRBV20-1,TRBD2,CSALGTSGVRSYNEQFF,TGCAGTGCTCTCGGGACTAGCGGGGTTCGCTCCTACAATGAGCAGTTCTTC
TRBJ2-7,few,TRBV10-3,TRBD1,CAIKDRATGNEQYF,TGTGCCATCAAGGACAGGGCAACTGGAAACGAGCAGTACTTC
TRBJ2-3,many,TRBV5-1,TRBD2,CASSPRLMLAGGTNTQYF,TGCGCCAGCAGCCCCAGACTTATGCTAGCGGGGGGGACGAATACGCAGTATTTT
TRBJ2-7,-,TRBV19,-,CASSRVNYEQYF,TGTGCCAGTTCCAGGGTGAACTACGAGCAGTACTTC
TRBJ1-1,-,TRBV9,TRBD1,CASSVGQGAVPEAFF,TGTGCCAGCAGCGTCGGACAGGGGGCGGTCCCTGAAGCTTTCTTT
TRBJ2-2,many,TRBV9,TRBD1,CASRDSNTGELFF,TGTGCCAGCCGGGACAGTAACACCGGGGAGCTGTTTTTT
TRBJ1-2,few,TRBV4-3,TRBD1,CASSQDSQGGVIQGYTF,TGCGCCAGCAGCCAAGATTCGCAGGGGGGAGTCATTCAGGGCTACACCTTC
TRBJ2-1,many,TRBV19,TRBD2,CASSIGAGGLNEQFF,TGTGCCAGTAGTATAGGGGCGGGGGGACTCAATGAGCAGTTCTTC
TRBJ2-3,many,TRBV7-6,TRBD2,CASSYGRGGTDTQYF,TGTGCCAGCAGCTACGGGCGGGGGGGCACAGATACGCAGTATTTT
TRBJ1-6,many,TRBV2,-,CASSFSQGDSPLHF,TGTGCCAGCAGTTTCTCACAGGGAGATTCACCCCTCCACTTT
TRBJ1-6,many,TRBV20-1,TRBD1,CSARRGDRLNSPLHF,TGCAGTGCTCGGAGGGGGGACAGACTTAATTCACCCCTCCACTTT
TRBJ2-7,-,TRBV12-3/TRBV12-4,TRBD2,CASSLSSGGPYEQYF,TGTGCCAGCAGTTTATCCAGCGGGGGACCTTACGAGCAGTACTTC
TRBJ2-5,many,TRBV11-3,-,CASSPGRKEETQYF,TGTGCCAGCAGCCCTGGACGGAAAGAAGAGACCCAGTACTTC
TRBJ2-5,few,TRBV27,TRBD2,CASSLSGTSVQETQYF,TGTGCCAGCAGTTTATCGGGGACTAGCGTCCAAGAGACCCAGTACTTC
TRBJ1-1,-,TRBV7-2,-,CASSLARHAEAFF,TGTGCCAGCAGCTTAGCTCGCCACGCTGAAGCTTTCTTT
TRBJ2-2,few,TRBV6-5,-,CASSRDTPGAGELFF,TGTGCCAGCAGCCGTGATACCCCCGGGGCCGGGGAGCTGTTTTTT
TRBJ2-2,-,TRBV7-6,TRBD2,CASSWAGDPGGELFF,TGTGCCAGCAGCTGGGCGGGGGACCCCGGCGGGGAGCTGTTTTTT
TRBJ2-2,many,TRBV19,-,CASKDRANTGELFF,TGTGCCAGTAAGGACAGAGCGAACACCGGGGAGCTGTTTTTT
TRBJ2-2,-,TRBV12-3/TRBV12-4,-,CASIPGHSFTGELFF,TGTGCCTCAATACCGGGACACTCCTTCACCGGGGAGCTGTTTTTT
TRBJ2-3,many,TRBV29-1,TRBD2,CSAPGLAGGSEDTQYF,TGCAGCGCACCGGGACTAGCGGGGGGGAGCGAAGATACGCAGTATTTT
TRBJ2-1,few,TRBV27,-,CASSLVDNLGEQFF,TGTGCCAGCAGTTTAGTGGACAACCTTGGAGAGCAGTTCTTC
TRBJ1-6,few,TRBV14,-,CASSQVRGNSPLHF,TGTGCCAGCAGCCAAGTCAGGGGTAATTCACCCCTCCACTTT
TRBJ2-7,few,TRBV7-2,-,CASSLEYEQYF,TGTGCCAGCAGCTTAGAATACGAGCAGTACTTC
TRBJ2-5,few,TRBV18,-,CASSPGSQEETQYF,TGTGCCAGCTCACCAGGGTCACAGGAAGAGACCCAGTACTTC
TRBJ2-1,-,TRBV5-6,TRBD1,CASSLAPGQDNYNEQFF,TGTGCCAGCAGCTTGGCCCCGGGACAGGATAACTACAATGAGCAGTTCTTC
TRBJ1-2,many,TRBV12-3/TRBV12-4,-,CASSLWENNYGYTF,TGTGCCAGCAGTTTGTGGGAAAACAACTATGGCTACACCTTC
TRBJ1-6,many,TRBV20-1,TRBD1,CSARGDRWASPLHF,TGCAGTGCTAGGGGGGACAGATGGGCCTCACCCCTCCACTTT
TRBJ1-1,-,TRBV18,-,CASSEDSEAFF,TGTGCCAGCTCAGAAGACAGTGAAGCTTTCTTT
TRBJ2-7,few,TRBV29-1,-,CSVATEEQYF,TGCAGCGTTGCAACCGAAGAGCAGTACTTC
TRBJ2-1,few,TRBV11-2,-,CASSLARVHEQFF,TGTGCCAGCAGCTTAGCCCGGGTCCATGAGCAGTTCTTC
TRBJ1-1,many,TRBV6-1,-,CASSGVWGNTEAFF,TGTGCCAGCAGTGGAGTTTGGGGAAACACTGAAGCTTTCTTT
TRBJ2-3,few,TRBV9,TRBD1,CASARGTDTQYF,TGTGCCAGCGCCAGGGGGACAGATACGCAGTATTTT
TRBJ2-2,-,TRBV9,TRBD1,CASSAPSQGAGTGELFF,TGTGCCAGCAGCGCCCCGTCCCAGGGGGCAGGGACCGGGGAGCTGTTTTTT
TRBJ1-1,many,TRBV5-1,-,CASSSTANTEAFF,TGCGCCAGCAGCTCGACAGCGAACACTGAAGCTTTCTTT
TRBJ2-3,-,TRBV6-1,-,CASSEGPNTQYF,TGTGCCAGCAGTGAGGGTCCGAATACGCAGTATTTT